A selection of T cell receptor beta chains follows, all from one sample in a study of T cells after yellow fever vaccination. TCRdb re-analysed the 5' RACE reads in MiXCR, keeping a single row per CDR3 protein. The sample shows about 550,000 distinct CDR3 sequences, about 19% of them seen only once. The sample was PBMCs, taken 15 days after the yellow fever booster vaccination. The receptor source for this set is a man younger than 40 who received the YFV17D yellow fever vaccine. Both conserved end residues are part of each CDR3. Fields, in order: V gene, J gene, CDR3 protein.

TRBV29-1,TRBJ2-5,CSVEGGAETQYF
TRBV20-1,TRBJ2-3,CSTLRGEADTQYF
TRBV5-5,TRBJ2-7,CASSLEGTGTNEQYF
TRBV12-3/TRBV12-4,TRBJ2-2,CASSMNGELFF
TRBV12-3/TRBV12-4,TRBJ1-2,CASSFGYNSRNGYTF
TRBV10-3,TRBJ2-3,CAISDLRLSGVPDTQYF
TRBV7-3,TRBJ2-2,CASSLTAGQITGELFF
TRBV9,TRBJ2-1,CASSLRPPPDEQFF
TRBV5-8,TRBJ1-6,CASSLDRVSPLHF
TRBV2,TRBJ2-1,CASTARRENNEQFF
TRBV20-1,TRBJ1-5,CSASFGAGQPQHF
TRBV5-1,TRBJ2-1,CASSGGTSANYNEQFF
TRBV20-1,TRBJ2-1,CSALTLLAGAYNEQFF
TRBV20-1,TRBJ2-7,CSARKLAGGFNEQYF
TRBV3-1,TRBJ2-7,CASSSTGLAGPYEQYF
TRBV5-1,TRBJ2-1,CASSWTEGSYNEQFF
TRBV6-2/TRBV6-3,TRBJ2-3,CASSYSKGQSWIDTQYF
TRBV20-1,TRBJ2-3,CSAGEYTDTQYF
TRBV5-1,TRBJ2-7,CASTPLGAGAIYEQYF
TRBV5-1,TRBJ2-1,CASSLDLTNSYNEQFF
TRBV20-1,TRBJ2-3,CSPGASGTDTQYF
TRBV10-1,TRBJ2-3,CASSEGGRVSDTQYF
TRBV12-3/TRBV12-4,TRBJ2-3,CASGLAVVTDTQYF
TRBV5-4,TRBJ2-1,CAGSVRGEQFF
TRBV5-1,TRBJ2-3,CASKHGTDTQYF
TRBV5-5,TRBJ1-5,CASSLDFERSNQPQHF
TRBV19,TRBJ2-1,CASSIDRLAGGGEQFF
TRBV3-1,TRBJ2-7,CASSPIGTSPYEQYF
TRBV7-2,TRBJ2-7,CASRLAAEQYF
TRBV10-3,TRBJ2-2,CAISESGQGAPPGELFF
TRBV6-5,TRBJ2-3,CASSSPGTRTDTQYF
TRBV7-3,TRBJ2-5,CASSLGPGLLETQYF
TRBV5-1,TRBJ2-2,CASSYMTSGIAGELFF
TRBV10-3,TRBJ2-7,CAISETEYEQYF
TRBV7-2,TRBJ1-5,CASSRQGHSNQPQHF
TRBV7-9,TRBJ2-1,CASSLPGSPGEQFF
TRBV3-1,TRBJ1-4,CASRLQGSTNEKLFF
TRBV20-1,TRBJ2-1,CSASDGREQFF
TRBV12-3/TRBV12-4,TRBJ2-7,CASSSRASYEQYF
TRBV20-1,TRBJ2-3,CSAPVTRRSDTQYF
TRBV24-1,TRBJ1-5,CATSDSTGNQPQHF
TRBV12-3/TRBV12-4,TRBJ2-5,CASSDAGPGSQYF
TRBV29-1,TRBJ2-7,CSVGTGSYEQYF
TRBV12-3/TRBV12-4,TRBJ1-2,CASGIRVQSLGGYTF
TRBV30,TRBJ2-1,CAWRTRGQGFEQFF
TRBV12-3/TRBV12-4,TRBJ2-5,CASSPRMEETQYF
TRBV2,TRBJ2-1,CASSGLPGNEQFF
TRBV3-1,TRBJ2-1,CASSQDHGSFNEQFF
TRBV29-1,TRBJ1-4,CSVGPRGSEKLFF
TRBV7-9,TRBJ2-3,CASSPTRRDTQYF
TRBV12-3/TRBV12-4,TRBJ2-5,CASRDGTGWETQYF
TRBV12-3/TRBV12-4,TRBJ2-6,CASSYRDRGMGANVLTF
TRBV7-9,TRBJ1-1,CASSAGTGRRDTEAFF
TRBV11-2,TRBJ2-2,CASSPGVAGRGELFF
TRBV30,TRBJ2-7,CAWSVVRGGEQYF
TRBV7-9,TRBJ2-1,CASSLRLATGKGEQFF
TRBV18,TRBJ1-2,CASSPGPGQESYGYTF